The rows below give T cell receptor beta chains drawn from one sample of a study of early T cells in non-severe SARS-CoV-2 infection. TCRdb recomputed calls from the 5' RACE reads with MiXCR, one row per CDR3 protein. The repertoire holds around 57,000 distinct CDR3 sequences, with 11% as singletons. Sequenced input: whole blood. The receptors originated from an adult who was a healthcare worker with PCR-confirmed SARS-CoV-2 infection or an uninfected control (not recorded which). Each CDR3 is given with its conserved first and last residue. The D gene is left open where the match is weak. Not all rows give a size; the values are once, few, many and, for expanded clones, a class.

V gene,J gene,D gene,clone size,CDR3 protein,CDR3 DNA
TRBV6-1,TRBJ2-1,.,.,CASSEVSGAVYNEQFF,TGTGCCAGCAGTGAAGTATCGGGAGCTGTCTACAATGAGCAGTTCTTC
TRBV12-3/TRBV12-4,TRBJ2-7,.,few,CASSRSDSEQYF,TGTGCCAGCAGTCGGAGCGACAGCGAGCAGTACTTC
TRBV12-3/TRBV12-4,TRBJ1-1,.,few,CASSLRHPNTEAFF,TGTGCCAGCAGTTTACGACACCCAAACACTGAAGCTTTCTTT
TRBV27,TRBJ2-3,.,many,CASSQRSSTDTQYF,TGTGCCAGCAGTCAGCGCTCTAGCACAGATACGCAGTATTTT
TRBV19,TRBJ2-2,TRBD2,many,CASRRGINTGELFF,TGTGCCAGTAGGCGGGGGATTAACACCGGGGAGCTGTTTTTT
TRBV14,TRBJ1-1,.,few,CASSPQYRTEAFF,TGTGCCAGCAGCCCCCAGTACCGCACTGAAGCTTTCTTT
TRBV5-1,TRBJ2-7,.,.,CASSSGTKGGEQYF,TGCGCCAGCAGTTCCGGGACTAAAGGGGGCGAGCAGTACTTC
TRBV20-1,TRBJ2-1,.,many,CSAVAVTSSYNEQFF,TGCAGTGCCGTAGCGGTCACGAGCTCCTACAATGAGCAGTTCTTC
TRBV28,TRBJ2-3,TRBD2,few,CASGLAVSTDTQYF,TGTGCCAGCGGACTAGCGGTTAGCACAGATACGCAGTATTTT
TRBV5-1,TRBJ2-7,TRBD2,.,CASSSQGGASEQYF,TGCGCCAGCAGCTCCCAGGGAGGGGCAAGCGAGCAGTACTTC
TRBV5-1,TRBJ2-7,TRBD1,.,CASSTTRDSPYEQYF,TGCGCCAGCAGCACCACTCGGGACAGTCCCTACGAGCAGTACTTC
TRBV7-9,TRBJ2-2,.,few,CASSPHQNTGELFF,TGTGCCAGCAGCCCGCATCAGAACACCGGGGAGCTGTTTTTT
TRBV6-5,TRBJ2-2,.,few,CASRRGLFAGELFF,TGTGCCAGCAGAAGGGGGTTGTTTGCCGGGGAGCTGTTTTTT
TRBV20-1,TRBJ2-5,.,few,CSDRRAGPQETQYF,TGCAGTGATCGGAGGGCGGGCCCCCAAGAGACCCAGTACTTC
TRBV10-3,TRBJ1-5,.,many,CAISEVGQRNQPQHF,TGTGCCATCAGTGAGGTTGGACAGCGCAATCAGCCCCAGCATTTT
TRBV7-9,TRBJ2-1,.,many,CASSSRVEGQFF,TGTGCCAGCAGCTCTAGGGTTGAGGGGCAGTTCTTC